The T cell receptor (beta chain) described here comes from a study of T cells in Graves' hyperthyroidism and ophthalmopathy (dated by TCRdb to about 2019). The study in broad terms: To identify TCR V-J signatures that set the groups apart, the researchers used a discovery cohort of about a hundred patients, made up of 43 with Graves' ophthalmopathy and around 58 with stable Graves' hyperthyroidism. Prospective prediction of ophthalmopathy was tested in an independent validation cohort consisting of roughly 19 hyperthyroidism patients and approximately 16 patients who later progressed to ophthalmopathy. For training and testing, the 80 to 100 patients in the discovery cohort were randomly divided in a 7:3 ratio. Thyroid tissue and blood T-cell repertoires from about six Graves' hyperthyroidism patients were also compared in the study. Once sampling was done, hyperthyroidism patients were given methimazole at a starting dose of 30 mg daily, whereas ophthalmopathy patients were given high-dose intravenous methylprednisolone. The paper reports TCR Vbeta CDR3 sequencing of about 140 peripheral blood samples: 40 to 45 ophthalmopathy, fewer than 80 hyperthyroidism and approximately 17 progressor patients.

Remarks on this clonotype: No cognate antigen has been identified for it. Base qualities are missing; no much larger clone stands one base away.

The study excluded patients with uncontrolled infections, other autoimmune diseases, pregnancy or lactation. Diagnoses relied on clinical symptoms, serum thyroxine and TRAb, thyroid ultrasound and orbital computed tomography. Total RNA was extracted with Trizol reagent, and quality was checked on an Agilent 2100 Bioanalyzer. TCR beta CDR3 regions were amplified from RNA transcripts. The TCR CDR3 was subjected to a first round of RT-PCR using the HTBI primer set and the Qiagen OneStep RT-PCR kit. A second multiplex PCR round built the libraries, followed by size selection and purification. Paired-end sequencing of the libraries was performed with 100 bp reads on an Illumina HiSeq2000. The authors' analysis ran thus. Raw data were processed with SOAPnuke, discarding reads with adapters, uncalled bases, mean Phred below 15, or no exact constant-primer or identifier match. COPE v1.2.5 was used to merge the high-quality paired reads, and each unique nucleotide sequence was defined as a clonotype. MiTCR v1.1 was used to align the clonotypes against IMGT TRBV, TRBD and TRBJ reference segments. The analysis was restricted to V-J combinations with a frequency above 0.0001, which together covered over 99% of the repertoires. The TCS score was defined as the ratio of F50 (clonal expansion) to E x V (chaos), calculated using BLOSUM62-based TCRdist between CDR3 peptides within each V-J. Welch's t-statistics and random forest reduced around 510 V-J features to about 12, which were used in a naive Bayes classifier (R e1071). The Morisita-Horn index was used to measure how similar the thyroid and blood repertoires were. The public sequencing data were trimmed at Q25 with fastp and processed into clonotypes with MiXCR by TCRdb, which kept only in-frame beta chains. All rows with the same CDR3 protein become a single entry with the most common DNA and genes. These V and J calls rely on TCRdb rather than the paper's analysis. For this sample there are about 570,000 distinct CDR3 sequences; 46% appear just once. Of the sample, 15% to 20% falls within the top ten clones.

Paper-wide results and their limitations: No statistical method was used to fix the sample size in advance, and group allocation was not hidden from the investigators. In cross-validation, a model built on a 13 V-J signature told ophthalmopathy apart from stable hyperthyroidism with approximately 90% sensitivity and approximately 81% specificity, and in testing the same model reached 80%/75%. In validation, the model predicted progression to ophthalmopathy with 55% to 71% sensitivity and around 72% specificity, a median of around 6.6 months before onset. Most expanded thyroid clonotypes (frequency above 0.001) were also found in blood, which suggests that blood repertoires may mirror thyroid immune responses.

The receptor comes from an adult woman with Graves' disease, either hyperthyroidism or ophthalmopathy (not recorded which). Source material: peripheral blood or thyroid tissue (not recorded which).

Here the CDR3 is given as CASSLQAAGTGSYEQYF. The sequenced DNA: TGTGCCAGCAGTTTACAGGCCGCCGGGACAGGGTCGTACGAGCAGTACTTC. This receptor chain uses TRBV11-2 and TRBJ2-7, with TRBD1 identical over 9 junction bases. CDR1 and CDR2 are read off the germline V gene as SGHAT and FQNNGV. Including the terminal cysteine and phenylalanine, the CDR3 comprises 17 residues. Just CDR3 DNA is preserved here, 51 bases in frame from base 1. The germline V and J ends show losses of 6 bases and 4 bases respectively, and no gene match explains 16 bases of the junction.